The 12 T cell receptor beta chains reported below all come from one sample, sequenced in a study of CD4+ T cells in melanoma. This table comes from immunoSEQ multiplex PCR, and its TCRdb copy is limited to in-frame clones, with some not included. The sample shows about 140,000 clones, about nine tenths of them seen only once. Receptors were obtained from a human donor with melanoma.

The CDR3 loop reads CASSRGLAGGPHEQFF. The CDR3 DNA is TGTGCCAGTAGTAGGGGACTAGCGGGGGGGCCCCATGAGCAGTTCTTC. The chain couples TRBV19 to TRBJ2-1; 16 bases are a match to TRBD2. V trimming: 4 bases; J trimming: 8 bases; junction bases outside the gene matches: 5. The CDR3 is 16 residues long. The germline V gene encodes CDR1 LNHDA and CDR2 SQIVND (reference sequence).

This clone was detected a few times. The gene calls are TRBV6-5 and TRBJ2-1; TRBD2 agrees at 7 bases. The CDR3 loop spans 13 amino acids. V shed 6 bases and J 9 bases; nucleotides not matched to a gene: 8. Germline V gene sequence: CDR1 MNHEY, CDR2 SVGAGI. This CDR3 reads CASRKGREREQFF. CDR3 sequence (DNA): TGTGCCAGCAGGAAAGGGCGGGAGCGTGAGCAGTTCTTC.

J is TRBJ1-6 and V is TRBV9; 8 bases match TRBD1. V dropped 4 bases and J dropped 0; count of bases not matched to a gene: 12. The germline gives CDR1 SGDLS, CDR2 YYNGEE. This CDR3 has 19 residues. CDR3 DNA sequence: TGTGCCAGCAGCATCGGGGACAGGATCTCAAGCTCCTATAATTCACCCCTCCACTTT. It specifies CASSIGDRISSSYNSPLHF.

The chain carries TRBV27 and TRBJ2-7, with 9 nucleotides matching TRBD1. Germline assignment: CDR1 MNHEY and CDR2 SMNVEV (reference sequence). Germline trimming cut 10 bases from V and 2 bases from J; bases unmatched to any gene: 3. This CDR3 spans 12 amino acids. CDR3 nucleotide sequence: TGTGCCATCGGACAGGGGACCTACGAGCAGTACTTC. It translates to CAIGQGTYEQYF.

Here the CDR3 DNA reads TGTGCCAGTCGTAGGTCCCCTAATGAAAAACTGTTTTTT. Translating gives CASRRSPNEKLFF. The V and J genes are TRBV19 and TRBJ1-4; D not resolved. The V and J ends lost 8 bases and 3 bases respectively, with 10 bases between them. This CDR3 spans 13 amino acids. CDR1 and CDR2 from the germline V gene are LNHDA and SQIVND (reference sequence).

This sequence joins TRBV5-6 and TRBJ1-4; 7 positions agree with TRBD1. Germline V gene sequence: CDR1 SGHDT, CDR2 YYEEEE. There are 14 residues in the CDR3. The V and J ends lost 4 bases and 8 bases, in that order; junction bases with no gene match: 8. The CDR3 region has the DNA TGTGCCAGCAGCGCGACAGGGAGGGAAGAAAAACTGTTTTTT. It translates to CASSATGREEKLFF. The whole variable domain, filled in from reference TRBV5-6 and TRBJ1-4, reads DAGVTQSPTHLIKTRGQQVTLRCSPKSGHDTVSWYQQALGQGPQFIFQYYEEEERQRGNFPDRFSGHQFPNYSSELNVNALLLGDSALYLCASSATGREEKLFFGSGTQLSVL.

This chain connects TRBV5-1 to TRBJ1-6, with a weak D call TRBD1 (5 bases). This CDR3 has 14 amino acids. Trimming removed 3 bases at V and 9 bases at J, with 13 bases between. Looked up from germline, CDR1 is SGHRS and CDR2 is YFSETQ. CDR3 sequence reads: CASSSQGDGSPLHF. The CDR3 nucleotides are TGCGCCAGCAGCTCCCAGGGAGACGGTTCACCCCTCCACTTT.

The rearrangement joins TRBV5-1 to TRBJ1-2; D call uncertain. CDR1 SGHRS and CDR2 YFSETQ come from the germline V gene. V lost 2 bases and J 1 base, leaving 15 bases between the germline ends. CDR3 length: 16 residues. Here the CDR3 reads CASSFSRSDLNYGYTF. The CDR3 nucleotides read TGCGCCAGCAGCTTTAGCCGGAGTGATCTTAACTATGGCTACACCTTC.

This chain uses TRBV5-8 with TRBJ1-1; D is possibly TRBD1 (6 bases). The CDR3 length is 15 residues. In germline, CDR1 is SGHTS, CDR2 YDEGEE. V gave up 3 bases and J gave up 10 bases, with 22 bases separating them. CDR3 DNA: TGTGCCAGCAGCTCAGGACAGCGTACCGCGGGGGGAGCTTTCTTT. As protein: CASSSGQRTAGGAFF.

V is TRBV30 and J is TRBJ1-2; TRBD1 matches 8 bases. With 3 bases clipped from V and 7 bases from J, the junction kept 7 bases outside the gene matches. Germline V lookup: CDR1 GTSNPN, CDR2 SVGIG (reference sequence). The length of the CDR3 is 13 residues. The DNA for the CDR3 is TGTGCCTGGAGACACAGGGGGAAGGGTGGCTACACCTTC. Translating it yields CAWRHRGKGGYTF.

The chain couples TRBV7-2 to TRBJ1-4; D gene unclear. Germline values: CDR1 SGHTA, CDR2 FQGNSA. This CDR3 has 13 residues. Trimming shortened V by 8 bases and J by 8 bases, and 15 bases separated the two germline ends. The DNA of the CDR3 is TGTGCCAGCCGTGGGCGGACCTCAGAAAAACTGTTTTTT. Encoded protein: CASRGRTSEKLFF.

The gene calls are TRBV5-4 and TRBJ2-7; D possibly matches TRBD1 or TRBD2 (5 bases each). From germline, CDR1 is SGHNT and CDR2 YYREEE (reference sequence). V was pared by 3 bases and J by 4 bases, with 11 bases between. The CDR3 loop spans 13 amino acids. CDR3 coding DNA: TGTGCCAGCAGCTCGCGTGGGACGTACGAGCAGTACTTC. The encoded protein is CASSSRGTYEQYF. Filled out from reference TRBV5-4 and TRBJ2-7, the complete variable domain reads ETGVTQSPTHLIKTRGQQVTLRCSSQSGHNTVSWYQQALGQGPQFIFQYYREEENGRGNFPPRFSGLQFPNYSSELNVNALELDDSALYLCASSSRGTYEQYFGPGTRLTVT.